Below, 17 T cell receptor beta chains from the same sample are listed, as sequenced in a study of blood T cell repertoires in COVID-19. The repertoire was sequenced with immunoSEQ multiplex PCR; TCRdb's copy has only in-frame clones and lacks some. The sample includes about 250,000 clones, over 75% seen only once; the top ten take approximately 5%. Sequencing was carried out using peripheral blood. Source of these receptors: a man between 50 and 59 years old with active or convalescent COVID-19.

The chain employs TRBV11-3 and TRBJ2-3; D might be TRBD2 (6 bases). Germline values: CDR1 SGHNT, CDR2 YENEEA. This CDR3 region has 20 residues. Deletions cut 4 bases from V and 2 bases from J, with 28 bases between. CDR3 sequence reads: CASSSPPAQDRRDPTDTQYF. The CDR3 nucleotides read TGTGCCAGCAGCTCCCCCCCGGCCCAAGACCGGCGGGACCCCACAGATACGCAGTATTTT.

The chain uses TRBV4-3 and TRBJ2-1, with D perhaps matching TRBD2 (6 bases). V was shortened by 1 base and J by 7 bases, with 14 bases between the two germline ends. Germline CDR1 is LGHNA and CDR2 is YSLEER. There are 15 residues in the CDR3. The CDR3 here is CASSQGGRTKNEQFF. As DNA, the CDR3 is TGCGCCAGCAGCCAAGGGGGGAGGACAAAAAATGAGCAGTTCTTC.

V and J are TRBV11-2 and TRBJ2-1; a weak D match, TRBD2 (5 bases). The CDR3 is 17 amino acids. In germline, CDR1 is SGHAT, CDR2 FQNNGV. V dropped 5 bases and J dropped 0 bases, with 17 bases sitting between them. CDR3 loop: CASSLKDLRSSYNEQFF. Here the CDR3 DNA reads TGTGCCAGCAGCCTCAAGGACTTACGAAGCTCCTACAATGAGCAGTTCTTC.

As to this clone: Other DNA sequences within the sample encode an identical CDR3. In nucleotides, the CDR3 is TGTGCCAGCAGTTTTCAGGTCGGGAGCACTGAAGCTTTCTTT. Encoded protein: CASSFQVGSTEAFF. This chain connects TRBV6-5 to TRBJ1-1; D ambiguous. This CDR3 has 14 amino acids. V was shortened by 4 bases and J by 4 bases, with 13 bases between the two germline ends. The germline gives CDR1 MNHEY, CDR2 SVGAGI.

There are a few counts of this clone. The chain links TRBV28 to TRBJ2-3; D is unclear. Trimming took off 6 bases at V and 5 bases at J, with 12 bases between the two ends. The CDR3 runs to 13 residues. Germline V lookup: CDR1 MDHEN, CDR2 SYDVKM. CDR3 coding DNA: TGTGCCAGCAGCTCTGCAGTGTTAGATACGCAGTATTTT. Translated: CASSSAVLDTQYF.

CDR3 residues: CASSLVPDSYNEQFF. CDR3 sequence (DNA): TGTGCCAGCAGCTTGGTACCAGACTCCTACAATGAGCAGTTCTTC. The V gene is TRBV5-5, the J gene TRBJ2-1; no clear D gene. This CDR3 is built from 15 residues. Germline lookup yields CDR1 SGHKS and CDR2 YYEKEE (reference sequence). Trimming cost V 0 bases and J 0 bases, with 7 bases left between them.

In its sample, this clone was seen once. For the CDR3, the DNA is TGTGCCAGCAGCTTAGAGAGGGCCCGGAGAAGCGAGCAGTACTTC. Its translation is CASSLERARRSEQYF. The chain has TRBV7-2 and TRBJ2-7, with a weak D call TRBD2 (5 bases). The V end lost 1 base, the J end lost 6 bases, and 16 bases lay between the germline ends. The CDR3 runs 15 residues. Germline loops: CDR1 SGHTA, CDR2 FQGNSA.

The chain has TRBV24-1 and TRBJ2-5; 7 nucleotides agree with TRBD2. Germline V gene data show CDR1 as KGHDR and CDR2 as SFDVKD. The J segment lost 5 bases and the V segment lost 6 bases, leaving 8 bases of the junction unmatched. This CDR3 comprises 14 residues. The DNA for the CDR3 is TGTGCCACCAGTATGGGGGAGGGCCGGGAGACCCAGTACTTC. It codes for CATSMGEGRETQYF.

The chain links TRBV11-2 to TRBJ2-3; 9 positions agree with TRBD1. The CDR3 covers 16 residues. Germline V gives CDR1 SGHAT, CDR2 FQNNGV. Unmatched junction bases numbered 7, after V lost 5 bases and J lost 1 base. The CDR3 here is CASSQTRDRGTDTQYF. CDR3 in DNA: TGTGCCAGCAGCCAAACACGGGACAGGGGCACAGATACGCAGTATTTT. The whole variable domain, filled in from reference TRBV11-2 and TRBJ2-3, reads EAGVAQSPRYKIIEKRQSVAFWCNPISGHATLYWYQQILGQGPKLLIQFQNNGVVDDSQLPKDRFSAERLKGVDSTLKIQPAKLEDSAVYLCASSQTRDRGTDTQYFGPGTRLTVL.

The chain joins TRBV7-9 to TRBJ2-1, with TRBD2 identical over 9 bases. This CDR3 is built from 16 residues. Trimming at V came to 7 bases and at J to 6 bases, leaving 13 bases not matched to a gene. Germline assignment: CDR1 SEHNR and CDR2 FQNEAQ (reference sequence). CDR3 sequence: CASNLRAAGGFNEQFF. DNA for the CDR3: TGTGCCAGCAACCTAAGGGCAGCGGGAGGCTTCAATGAGCAGTTCTTC.

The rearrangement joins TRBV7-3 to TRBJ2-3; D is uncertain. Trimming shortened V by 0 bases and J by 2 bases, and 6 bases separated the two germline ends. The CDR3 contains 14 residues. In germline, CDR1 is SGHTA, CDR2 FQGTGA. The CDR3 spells CASSLTGSTDTQYF. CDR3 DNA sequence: TGTGCCAGCAGCTTAACCGGGTCCACAGATACGCAGTATTTT.

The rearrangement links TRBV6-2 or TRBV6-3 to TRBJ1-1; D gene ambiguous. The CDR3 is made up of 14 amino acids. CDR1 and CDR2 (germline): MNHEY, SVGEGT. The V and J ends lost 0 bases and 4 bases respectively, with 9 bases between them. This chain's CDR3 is CASSYSAEITEAFF. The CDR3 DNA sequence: TGTGCCAGCAGTTACTCGGCAGAAATCACTGAAGCTTTCTTT.

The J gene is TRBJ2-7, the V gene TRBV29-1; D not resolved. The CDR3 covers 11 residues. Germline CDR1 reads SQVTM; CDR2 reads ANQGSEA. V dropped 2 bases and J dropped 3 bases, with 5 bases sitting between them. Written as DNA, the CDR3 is TGCAGCGTTGAAACTCTCTACGAGCAGTACTTC. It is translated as CSVETLYEQYF.

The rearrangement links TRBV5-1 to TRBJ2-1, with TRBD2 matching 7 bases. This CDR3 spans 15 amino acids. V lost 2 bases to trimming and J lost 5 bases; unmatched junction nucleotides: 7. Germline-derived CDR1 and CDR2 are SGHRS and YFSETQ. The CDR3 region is CASSFPRESDNEQFF. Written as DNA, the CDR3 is TGCGCCAGCAGCTTCCCGCGGGAGTCTGACAATGAGCAGTTCTTC.

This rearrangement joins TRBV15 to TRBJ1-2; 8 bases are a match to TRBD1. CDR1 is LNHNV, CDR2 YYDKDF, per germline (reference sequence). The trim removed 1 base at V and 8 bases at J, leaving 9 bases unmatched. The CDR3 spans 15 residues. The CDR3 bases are TGTGCCACCAGCAGAGCCGGACAGGGCGGAGAAGGCTACACCTTC. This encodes CATSRAGQGGEGYTF.

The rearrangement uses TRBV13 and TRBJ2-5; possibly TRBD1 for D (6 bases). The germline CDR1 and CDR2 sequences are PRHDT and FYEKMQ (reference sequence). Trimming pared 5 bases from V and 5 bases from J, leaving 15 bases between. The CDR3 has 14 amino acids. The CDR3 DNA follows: TGTGCCAGCAGCCATTCACAGGGTTTCGAGACCCAGTACTTC. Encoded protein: CASSHSQGFETQYF.

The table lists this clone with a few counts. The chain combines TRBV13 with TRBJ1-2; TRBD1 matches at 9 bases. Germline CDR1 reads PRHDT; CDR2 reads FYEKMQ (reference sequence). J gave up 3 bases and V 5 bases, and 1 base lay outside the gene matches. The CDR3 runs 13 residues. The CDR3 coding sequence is TGTGCCAGCAGCCGGACAGGGGACTATGGCTACACCTTC. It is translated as CASSRTGDYGYTF.